The 3 T cell receptor beta chains below were found in one sample sequenced in a study of T cell responses to AZD1222 COVID-19 vaccine. Sequencing used immunoSEQ multiplex PCR; TCRdb keeps in-frame clones, though not all of them. Of about 130,000 clones listed, around 85% are singletons. This specimen consisted of peripheral blood, obtained 28 days after the second AZD1222 dose. All receptors come from an adult who received the AZD1222 COVID-19 vaccine.

The genes are TRBV7-6 and TRBJ1-5, with TRBD1 as a possible D gene (5 bases). Germline-derived CDR1 and CDR2 are SGHVS and FNYEAQ. V lost 4 bases to trimming and J lost 0 bases, with 16 bases between them. The CDR3 loop spans 17 amino acids. The CDR3 here is CASSSSPPGNSNQPQHF. In nucleotides, the CDR3 is TGTGCCAGCAGCTCTAGCCCCCCAGGGAATAGCAATCAGCCCCAGCATTTT.

The count of this clone is one. The chain links TRBV24-1 to TRBJ2-3; no definite D call. The germline gives CDR1 KGHDR, CDR2 SFDVKD. Trimming cost V 5 bases and J 6 bases, with 5 bases left between them. The CDR3 consists of 11 residues. The CDR3 spells CATSVVDTQYF. In DNA, the CDR3 is TGTGCCACCAGTGTTGTCGATACGCAGTATTTT.

The CDR3 spells CASSRGGTYEQYF. The CDR3 DNA is TGTGCCAGCAGCCGAGGGGGGACCTACGAGCAGTACTTC. This chain connects TRBV27 to TRBJ2-7; the D call may be TRBD1 or TRBD2 (6 bases each). V was shortened by 6 bases and J by 2 bases, with 11 bases between the two germline ends. CDR1 MNHEY and CDR2 SMNVEV come from the germline V gene (reference sequence). The CDR3 length is 13 residues.